The present T cell receptor (beta chain) was sequenced within a study of Ad26.COV2.S vaccination and SARS-CoV-2 variants. The CDR3 runs to 15 residues. With 2 bases clipped from V and 10 bases from J, the junction kept 6 bases outside the gene matches. Germline V gives CDR1 SGHDN, CDR2 FVKESK. Treatment given: 15 to 20 received Ad26.COV2.S at low or high dose, single or two shots; about 5 received placebo; per-sample allocation not given. All samples were drawn on day 63, counting from the first vaccine or placebo injection. Method: immunoSEQ multiplex PCR; TCRdb's copy keeps in-frame clones and lacks some. The data contain about 250,000 clones, 80% to 90% of them singletons.

The chain has TRBV14 and TRBJ2-1; 12 bases agree with TRBD2. This material consisted of peripheral blood, taken in a trial of Ad26.COV2.S vaccine versus placebo. The sequence was obtained from a person aged 18 to 59 who received the Ad26.COV2.S COVID-19 vaccine or a placebo. CDR3 bases: TGTGCCAGCAGCCAAAGGGGAGGACTAGCGGGAGAGCAGTTCTTC. Translation: CASSQRGGLAGEQFF.